Presented here are 7 T cell receptor beta chains from one specimen sequenced in a study of T cell repertoires in cytomegalovirus infection. TCRdb reanalysed the reads using MiXCR and keeps one entry per CDR3 protein. The data show almost 500,000 distinct CDR3 sequences, around 10% seen once. Sequencing used PBMCs. The receptors were sampled from a human donor in good health (CMV status not recorded). Some clones in this sample may be carry-over from other donors' samples.

This clonotype was found a few times. The genes are TRBV20-1 and TRBJ2-7; TRBD1 might be the D (6 bases). V was shortened by 2 bases and J by 4 bases, with 18 bases between the two germline ends. Per the germline V gene, CDR1 is DFQATT and CDR2 is SNEGSKA (reference sequence). The CDR3 length is 15 residues. CDR3 sequence reads: CSARPQGNPTYEQYF. DNA of the CDR3: TGCAGTGCTAGACCCCAGGGGAACCCCACGTACGAGCAGTACTTC.

This clonotype was seen repeatedly, ten times or more. The rearrangement links TRBV5-6 to TRBJ2-2, with D possibly TRBD2 on 7 matching bases. Germline assignment: CDR1 SGHDT and CDR2 YYEEEE. CDR3 length: 16 amino acids. With 4 bases removed from V and 5 bases from J, the gap between germline ends came to 18 bases. CDR3 sequence reads: CASSPPGGRRTGELFF. As DNA, the CDR3 is TGTGCCAGCAGCCCCCCCGGGGGGCGAAGAACCGGGGAGCTGTTTTTT.

This clonotype was found many times. This chain links TRBV12-3 or TRBV12-4 with TRBJ2-7; D is perhaps TRBD2 (6 bases). The CDR3 runs to 13 residues. Between the trimmed V and J ends, which lost 6 bases and 2 bases, there was a span of 11 bases. CDR3 residues: CASSRRDTYEQYF. The CDR3 nucleotides are TGTGCCAGCAGCCGGAGGGATACCTACGAGCAGTACTTC.

The table lists this clonotype with many counts. V and J are TRBV6-5 and TRBJ2-5; tentatively, D is TRBD2 (5 bases). Trimming took 0 bases from V and 5 from J, leaving 7 bases between them. There are 13 residues in the CDR3. Germline lookup yields CDR1 MNHEY and CDR2 SVGAGI. The chain's CDR3 is CASSYSGVETQYF. The CDR3 nucleotides are TGTGCCAGCAGTTACTCGGGAGTGGAGACCCAGTACTTC.

The chain is built from TRBV11-2 and TRBJ1-2, with a weak D call TRBD1 (5 bases). Germline loops: CDR1 SGHAT, CDR2 FQNNGV. Deletions cut 5 bases from V and 3 bases from J, with 16 bases between. The CDR3 loop spans 15 amino acids. The CDR3 reads CASSVGGDRYYGYTF. CDR3 DNA: TGTGCCAGCAGCGTCGGGGGGGATCGGTACTATGGCTACACCTTC.

In this sample, this clonotype turned up many times. This chain links TRBV19 with TRBJ1-4, with D unclear. This CDR3 contains 13 residues. From germline, CDR1 is LNHDA and CDR2 SQIVND (reference sequence). Between the trimmed V and J ends, which lost 6 bases and 1 base, there was a span of 6 bases. CDR3 bases: TGTGCCAGTAGAGAGGGAACTAATGAAAAACTGTTTTTT. It codes for CASREGTNEKLFF.

This clonotype was found many times. The genes are TRBV28 and TRBJ1-4; possibly TRBD1 for D (6 bases). CDR1 is MDHEN, CDR2 SYDVKM, per germline. This CDR3 contains 15 residues. V was pared by 1 base and J by 3 bases, with 9 bases between. The CDR3 nucleotides read TGTGCCAGCAGTTTATTGACAGGCTCTAATGAAAAACTGTTTTTT. Amino acids: CASSLLTGSNEKLFF. Looking up the rest from reference TRBV28 and TRBJ1-4 gives the full variable domain: DVKVTQSSRYLVKRTGEKVFLECVQDMDHENMFWYRQDPGLGLRLIYFSYDVKMKEKGDIPEGYSVSREKKERFSLILESASTNQTSMYLCASSLLTGSNEKLFFGSGTQLSVL.